The 25 T cell receptor beta chains in this list originate from one sample, sequenced in a study of a mutant IDH1 vaccine in newly diagnosed glioma. The sample's time point: baseline, week 1 (first vaccination visit). This sample's treatment: pre-vaccination baseline after standard-of-care therapy. Assay used: immunoSEQ multiplex PCR; TCRdb lists only in-frame clones, some missing. The profile covers 50,000 to 65,000 clones, with roughly 80% appearing a single time and 1.5% to 2% taken by the ten largest. Here the sequenced sample was PBMCs, taken from a glioma patient treated with radiotherapy, temozolomide or both. The receptor source for this set is a woman aged 40-49 years with glioma.

The chain couples TRBV4-1 to TRBJ2-1, with TRBD2 identical over 14 bases. The CDR3 contains 16 residues. With 4 bases clipped from V and 10 bases from J, the junction kept 9 bases outside the gene matches. Germline loops: CDR1 MGHRA, CDR2 YSYEKL. The CDR3 nucleotides read TGCGCCAGCAGCCTCCTGACTAGCGGGGGGGCCAGGGAGCAGTTCTTC. Protein: CASSLLTSGGAREQFF.

This sequence joins TRBV5-1 and TRBJ2-5, with 8 bases fitting TRBD1. The junction had 8 bases not matched to a gene; V was cut back by 4 bases and J by 6 bases. CDR3 length: 14 residues. Germline loops: CDR1 SGHRS, CDR2 YFSETQ. CDR3 coding DNA: TGCGCCAGCAGCCCTTGGACAGGGCTAAAGACCCAGTACTTC. Its protein is CASSPWTGLKTQYF. Combining the CDR3 with reference TRBV5-1 and TRBJ2-5 gives the whole variable domain KAGVTQTPRYLIKTRGQQVTLSCSPISGHRSVSWYQQTPGQGLQFLFEYFSETQRNKGNFPGRFSGRQFSNSRSEMNVSTLELGDSALYLCASSPWTGLKTQYFGPGTRLLVL.

This clone showed up just once. The chain links TRBV6-1 to TRBJ2-1; no definite D call. CDR1 is MNHNS, CDR2 SASEGT, per germline. CDR3 length: 10 residues. V gave up 8 bases and J gave up 10 bases, with 9 bases separating them. The CDR3 DNA reads TGTGCCAGCGGCCTCCCCGAGCAGTTCTTC. Its protein is CASGLPEQFF.

The rearrangement joins TRBV7-8 to TRBJ2-7; TRBD1 aligns across 7 bases. The V gene end was trimmed by 2 bases and the J gene end by 0 bases; junction bases not matched to a gene: 4. The CDR3 has 15 amino acids. Germline V lookup: CDR1 SGHVS, CDR2 FQNEAQ. The CDR3 DNA sequence: TGTGCCAGCAGCTTATTGGCAGGGGGCTCCTACGAGCAGTACTTC. Translating gives CASSLLAGGSYEQYF.

This CDR3 is CASSQGDSSYNSPLHF. The CDR3 DNA sequence: TGTGCCAGCAGCCAAGGCGACAGCTCCTATAATTCACCCCTCCACTTT. The chain is built from TRBV14 and TRBJ1-6; tentative D call: TRBD1 (5 bases). Looked up from germline, CDR1 is SGHDN and CDR2 is FVKESK. This CDR3 region has 16 residues. V was pared by 1 base and J by 0 bases, with 7 bases between.

This clone was detected only a few times. The chain employs TRBV7-8 and TRBJ1-6; a weak D match, TRBD1 (5 bases). CDR3 length: 16 residues. The ends were cut back, 5 bases at V and 7 bases at J, with 18 bases in the middle. Germline V gene data show CDR1 as SGHVS and CDR2 as FQNEAQ. The CDR3 loop is CASSPRSGTVNSPLHF. The CDR3 DNA reads as TGTGCCAGCAGCCCCCGGTCCGGGACGGTCAATTCACCCCTCCACTTT.

V is TRBV15 and J is TRBJ2-2, with D perhaps being TRBD1 or TRBD2 (5 bases each). This CDR3 comprises 12 residues. Trimming stripped 8 bases from V and 7 bases from J, with 11 bases between. Per the germline V gene, CDR1 is LNHNV and CDR2 is YYDKDF (reference sequence). As DNA, the CDR3 is TGTGCCACCGCTAGAGGGGACGGGGAGCTGTTTTTT. Protein sequence: CATARGDGELFF.

V gene TRBV5-5 combines with J gene TRBJ1-1; D not certain. CDR3 size: 14 residues. V lost 1 base and J lost 1, with 8 bases in between. The germline CDR1 and CDR2 sequences are SGHKS and YYEKEE (reference sequence). The CDR3 reads CASSLRDGNTEAFF. CDR3 DNA: TGTGCCAGCAGCTTGAGAGACGGGAACACTGAAGCTTTCTTT.

The V and J genes are TRBV6-6 and TRBJ2-7, with TRBD2 matching over 9 bases. J gave up 3 bases and V 5 bases, and 2 bases lay outside the gene matches. Germline-derived CDR1 and CDR2 are MNHNY and SVGAGI (reference sequence). CDR3 length equals 13 residues. The CDR3 here is CASSSGGIYEQYF. Here the CDR3 DNA reads TGTGCCAGCAGTAGCGGGGGGATCTACGAGCAGTACTTC.

The chain couples TRBV6-5 to TRBJ1-2; D possibly corresponds to TRBD1 (6 bases). The V gene lost 5 bases and the J gene lost 6 bases, with 10 bases spanning the gap. Germline lookup yields CDR1 MNHEY and CDR2 SVGAGI. This CDR3 contains 12 residues. The CDR3 reads CASSLTGHGYTF. As DNA, the CDR3 is TGTGCCAGCAGTCTCACAGGGCATGGCTACACCTTC.

The genes are TRBV30 and TRBJ2-2; TRBD1 matches 7 bases. This CDR3 contains 13 residues. V lost 3 bases and J lost 4; bases outside the gene matches: 2. Looked up from germline, CDR1 is GTSNPN and CDR2 is SVGIG (reference sequence). The CDR3 nucleotides read TGTGCCTGGAGAAACAGGGGCACCGGGGAGCTGTTTTTT. It specifies CAWRNRGTGELFF.

The chain is built from TRBV9 and TRBJ1-2; 7 positions match TRBD1. This CDR3 is 14 amino acids long. V shed 3 bases and J 13 bases; nucleotides not matched to a gene: 15. Germline assignment: CDR1 SGDLS and CDR2 YYNGEE. CDR3 loop: CASSAGGGQLTPTF. CDR3 DNA sequence: TGTGCCAGCAGCGCCGGGGGGGGACAGTTGACGCCCACCTTC.

The chain uses TRBV29-1 and TRBJ2-1, with D tentatively TRBD2 (5 bases). Germline CDR1 reads SQVTM; CDR2 reads ANQGSEA. The CDR3 is made up of 13 amino acids. V lost 4 bases and J lost 8, with 15 bases in between. The CDR3 nucleotides are TGCAGCGTTGGAGGATACCGCGGGTATGAGCAGTTCTTC. This translates into CSVGGYRGYEQFF.

This clone has just one count. The rearrangement joins TRBV5-1 to TRBJ2-3; the match to TRBD2 covers 9 bases. Germline V gene data show CDR1 as SGHRS and CDR2 as YFSETQ. This CDR3 comprises 16 residues. Trimming at V came to 5 bases and at J to 6 bases, leaving 13 bases not matched to a gene. For the CDR3, the DNA is TGCGCCAGCAGACAAACGACTAGCGGTTTCTCGGATACGCAGTATTTT. Its translation: CASRQTTSGFSDTQYF.

This clone has just a few counts. The chain recombines TRBV9 with TRBJ1-1; D might be TRBD1 (5 bases). With 3 bases removed from V and 6 bases from J, the gap between germline ends came to 9 bases. Germline V gene lookup returns CDR1 SGDLS and CDR2 YYNGEE. The CDR3 is 12 residues long. Written as DNA, the CDR3 is TGTGCCAGCAGCGCCTCGGGGCCTGAAGCTTTCTTT. Protein: CASSASGPEAFF.

CDR3: CASSLEVSSYNEQFF. The CDR3 coding sequence is TGCGCCAGCAGCTTGGAGGTGAGCTCCTACAATGAGCAGTTCTTC. The J gene is TRBJ2-1, the V gene TRBV5-1, with D unclear. Germline V gene sequence: CDR1 SGHRS, CDR2 YFSETQ. Between the trimmed V and J ends, which lost 0 bases and 0 bases, there was a span of 7 bases. The CDR3 is 15 amino acids.

This clone was detected only a few times. The rearrangement joins TRBV5-6 to TRBJ1-5; the D is unclear. V shed 1 base and J shed 4 bases, with 9 bases lying between them. CDR1 and CDR2 from the germline V gene are SGHDT and YYEEEE. This CDR3 is 14 amino acids long. CDR3 nucleotides: TGTGCCAGCAGCTTGCTAAGGGCGAATCAGCCCCAGCATTTT. Translation gives CASSLLRANQPQHF.

The J gene is TRBJ1-5, the V gene TRBV21-1. TRBV21-1 is labeled a pseudogene. The CDR3 consists of 21 residues. The CDR3 nucleotides read TGTGCCAGCAGCAAAGAAGGGATCAGCCATTGTCCAAAAATCTCCCCGGAGCCCCAGCATTTT. The encoded protein is CASSKEGISHCPKISPEPQHF.

This clone was detected once. This chain connects TRBV10-3 to TRBJ2-7; D gene unclear. Trimming pared 3 bases from V and 2 bases from J, leaving 8 bases between. CDR3 length: 13 residues. Germline V gene lookup returns CDR1 ENHRY and CDR2 SYGVKD. This chain's CDR3 is CAISDRGTYEQYF. The CDR3 DNA follows: TGTGCCATCAGTGATCGCGGAACCTACGAGCAGTACTTC.

The rearrangement links TRBV7-2 to TRBJ2-1; D is perhaps TRBD2 (6 bases). Germline values: CDR1 SGHTA, CDR2 FQGNSA. There are 16 residues in the CDR3. V lost 4 bases and J 3 bases, leaving 16 bases between the germline ends. The CDR3 bases are TGTGCCAGCAGCTCTTTCTGGGGGGAGTACTACAATGAGCAGTTCTTC. Translation: CASSSFWGEYYNEQFF.

Only a few counts were recorded for this clone. The V call is TRBV5-1, the J call TRBJ1-4; D is perhaps TRBD1 (5 bases). The CDR3 is made up of 15 amino acids. From germline, CDR1 is SGHRS and CDR2 YFSETQ. V gave up 0 bases and J gave up 7 bases, with 13 bases separating them. For the CDR3, the DNA is TGCGCCAGCAGCTTGGGCTCATATCAGGGTGAAAAACTGTTTTTT. Translation gives CASSLGSYQGEKLFF. The full variable domain, with the rest looked up from reference TRBV5-1 and TRBJ1-4, is KAGVTQTPRYLIKTRGQQVTLSCSPISGHRSVSWYQQTPGQGLQFLFEYFSETQRNKGNFPGRFSGRQFSNSRSEMNVSTLELGDSALYLCASSLGSYQGEKLFFGSGTQLSVL.

The chain links TRBV7-9 to TRBJ1-5, with TRBD1 identical over 10 bases. Looked up from germline, CDR1 is SEHNR and CDR2 is FQNEAQ (reference sequence). Losses at the gene ends were 3 bases for V and 2 bases for J; bases not matched to a gene: 7. The CDR3 sequence is 17 residues long. The CDR3 sequence is CASSFGSGTGGNQPQHF. Written as DNA, the CDR3 is TGTGCCAGCAGCTTTGGGTCCGGGACAGGGGGCAATCAGCCCCAGCATTTT.

The chain is built from TRBV18 and TRBJ1-1, with D perhaps matching TRBD1 (6 bases). Between the trimmed V and J ends, which lost 8 bases and 3 bases, there was a span of 13 bases. This CDR3 is 13 amino acids long. Germline loops: CDR1 KGHSH, CDR2 LQKENI. For the CDR3, the DNA is TGTGCCAGCAAACAGGGAGGGGACACTGAAGCTTTCTTT. It specifies CASKQGGDTEAFF.

The chain recombines TRBV14 with TRBJ2-1, with 10 bases fitting TRBD2. V shed 5 bases and J 2 bases; nucleotides not matched to a gene: 6. CDR1 and CDR2 (germline): SGHDN, FVKESK. This CDR3 comprises 16 residues. CDR3 DNA sequence: TGTGCCAGCAGCTCATATAGCGGGGGGCCCTACAATGAGCAGTTCTTC. Its translation: CASSSYSGGPYNEQFF. The whole variable domain, filled in from reference TRBV14 and TRBJ2-1, reads EAGVTQFPSHSVIEKGQTVTLRCDPISGHDNLYWYRRVMGKEIKFLLHFVKESKQDESGMPNNRFLAERTGGTYSTLKVQPAELEDSGVYFCASSSYSGGPYNEQFFGPGTRLTVL.

The J gene is TRBJ2-6, the V gene TRBV6-4; 11 bases are a match to TRBD1. V gave up 4 bases and J gave up 0 bases; unmatched junction bases: 2. Germline V CDR1 and CDR2: MRHNA, SNTAGT. The length of the CDR3 is 17 residues. CDR3 residues: CASSAGTGGSGANVLTF. The CDR3 DNA sequence: TGTGCCAGCAGTGCCGGGACAGGGGGCTCTGGGGCCAACGTCCTGACTTTC.